The 25 T cell receptor beta chains in this list originate from one sample, sequenced in a study of CD8+ T cells in alopecia areata. Extracted RNA was reverse transcribed, and the resulting cDNA served as sequencing template. Assay: immunoSEQ multiplex PCR; the TCRdb copy retains only in-frame clones and omits some. The repertoire holds 70,000 or so clones, with 29% as singletons. As for treatment: oral pan-JAK inhibitor, 5-10 mg twice daily. The specimen was CD8+ T cells sorted from blood, collected at week 4, from a patient treated with tofacitinib. The receptors shown here come from a human donor with alopecia areata.

This clone was seen a few times. V is TRBV5-1 and J is TRBJ2-1, with a possible D match to TRBD2 (6 bases). Germline V gene lookup returns CDR1 SGHRS and CDR2 YFSETQ. V was cut by 3 bases and J by 10 bases, with 14 bases left in between. The CDR3 loop spans 13 amino acids. Here the CDR3 reads CASSYETGDEQFF. The CDR3 DNA sequence: TGCGCCAGCAGCTATGAAACGGGAGACGAGCAGTTCTTC.

The genes are TRBV29-1 and TRBJ2-2; possible D gene TRBD2, 5 bases. Germline V gives CDR1 SQVTM, CDR2 ANQGSEA. This CDR3 is built from 11 residues. The CDR3 DNA reads TGCGGGGAGCTGTGGTCCGGGGAGCTGTTTTTT. This sequence encodes CGELWSGELFF.

CDR3 DNA sequence: TGCGCCAGCAGCCAAGCCCCCCGGGACAGGGGGGTGGCTGGCTACACCTTC. This gives the protein CASSQAPRDRGVAGYTF. V is TRBV4-1 and J is TRBJ1-2; TRBD1 matches at 11 bases. J gave up 7 bases and V 1 base, and 11 bases lay outside the gene matches. The CDR3 spans 17 residues. CDR1 and CDR2 from the germline V gene are MGHRA and YSYEKL.

This chain joins TRBV29-1 and TRBJ1-2; 9 nucleotides align to TRBD1. This CDR3 has 11 amino acids. V shed 7 bases, J shed 6 bases, and the junction held 3 bases outside the gene matches. Germline CDR1 and CDR2: SQVTM and ANQGSEA. The CDR3 DNA sequence: TGCAGCGGTCGACAGGGGGATGGCTACACCTTC. Its translation: CSGRQGDGYTF.

This chain links TRBV6-5 with TRBJ1-1; D is unclear. The V gene's germline CDR1 is MNHEY and CDR2 SVGAGI. The CDR3 consists of 11 residues. Trimming removed 9 bases from V and 2 bases from J, with 7 bases in between. The CDR3, as DNA: TGTGCCAGTGGGTCAAACACTGAAGCTTTCTTT. This translates into CASGSNTEAFF.

The chain carries TRBV30 and TRBJ2-1, with a possible D match to TRBD1 (5 bases). The germline gives CDR1 GTSNPN, CDR2 SVGIG (reference sequence). V was trimmed by 0 bases and J by 6 bases, leaving 12 bases between them. The CDR3 has 14 residues. The chain's CDR3 is CAWSVQVLGNEQFF. CDR3 in DNA: TGTGCCTGGAGTGTACAGGTTCTCGGCAATGAGCAGTTCTTC.

The chain joins TRBV29-1 to TRBJ2-3; D call uncertain. The germline gives CDR1 SQVTM, CDR2 ANQGSEA. This CDR3 is built from 18 residues. Trimming removed 1 base at V and 0 bases at J, with 20 bases between. The CDR3 loop is CSVEAVRAVVGSTDTQYF. Written as DNA, the CDR3 is TGCAGCGTTGAAGCGGTTCGGGCAGTGGTGGGTAGCACAGATACGCAGTATTTT.

The rearrangement uses TRBV9 and TRBJ2-5; unclear D gene. Looked up from germline, CDR1 is SGDLS and CDR2 is YYNGEE. The CDR3 runs 13 residues. V lost 2 bases and J 7 bases, leaving 12 bases between the germline ends. As DNA, the CDR3 is TGTGCCAGCAGCGTTGACTCTGATGGGACCCAGTACTTC. The encoded protein is CASSVDSDGTQYF.

V is TRBV4-2 and J is TRBJ2-5, with D unresolved. This CDR3 comprises 14 residues. The ends were cut back, 4 bases at V and 5 bases at J, with 14 bases in the middle. Per germline, CDR1 LGHNA and CDR2 YNFKEQ. The CDR3 here is CASSRTVGSETQYF. The CDR3 DNA sequence: TGTGCCAGCAGCCGGACGGTGGGGTCGGAGACCCAGTACTTC.

V is TRBV6-6 and J is TRBJ2-1; 13 nucleotides line up with TRBD2. Germline V gene lookup returns CDR1 MNHNY and CDR2 SVGAGI (reference sequence). V shed 5 bases, J shed 5 bases, and the junction held 3 bases outside the gene matches. This CDR3 contains 15 residues. The CDR3 DNA is TGTGCCAGCAGTGGACTAGCGGGAGTCCACAATGAGCAGTTCTTC. This sequence encodes CASSGLAGVHNEQFF.

The rearrangement links TRBV7-9 to TRBJ2-3; D is uncertain. Trimming stripped 2 bases from V and 4 bases from J, with 10 bases between. The germline gives CDR1 SEHNR, CDR2 FQNEAQ (reference sequence). There are 14 residues in the CDR3. This CDR3 is CASSLFKSADTQYF. CDR3 bases: TGTGCCAGCAGCTTATTTAAGTCGGCAGATACGCAGTATTTT.

The gene calls are TRBV5-6 and TRBJ1-2; 9 bases are a match to TRBD1. CDR1 SGHDT and CDR2 YYEEEE come from the germline V gene. The CDR3 runs 14 residues. The V and J ends lost 4 bases and 4 bases, in that order; junction bases with no gene match: 5. In DNA, the CDR3 is TGTGCCAGCAGCCCAGGGACAGGGATCTATGGCTACACCTTC. It yields the protein CASSPGTGIYGYTF.

In this sample, this clone turned up a few times. The chain employs TRBV5-6 and TRBJ2-7; D is unclear. Germline V gene sequence: CDR1 SGHDT, CDR2 YYEEEE. The length of the CDR3 is 13 residues. V was cut by 2 bases and J by 3 bases, with 9 bases left in between. This CDR3 reads CASSLATIYEQYF. CDR3 nucleotide sequence: TGTGCCAGCAGCTTAGCAACAATCTACGAGCAGTACTTC.

The CDR3 is CAWSVGIGAEQYF. The CDR3 DNA is TGTGCCTGGAGTGTAGGAATAGGGGCCGAGCAGTACTTC. The chain uses TRBV30 and TRBJ2-7; the D gene is possibly TRBD1 (5 bases). The CDR3 contains 13 residues. V was trimmed by 0 bases and J by 6 bases, leaving 12 bases between them. The germline V gene encodes CDR1 GTSNPN and CDR2 SVGIG (reference sequence).

A few counts support this clone. J is TRBJ1-5 and V is TRBV4-1; 7 bases align to TRBD1. J lost 3 bases, V lost 0 bases, and 2 bases had no gene match. This CDR3 spans 15 amino acids. Looked up from germline, CDR1 is MGHRA and CDR2 is YSYEKL. The CDR3 DNA sequence: TGCGCCAGCAGCCAAGATGGACAGGTCAATCAGCCCCAGCATTTT. Translation: CASSQDGQVNQPQHF.

The rearrangement uses TRBV7-9 and TRBJ1-1; no clear D. Trimming stripped 6 bases from V and 1 base from J, with 12 bases between. CDR3 size: 14 residues. Germline CDR1 SEHNR, CDR2 FQNEAQ (reference sequence). The CDR3 here is CASRQDGWNTEAFF. CDR3 DNA sequence: TGTGCCAGCAGACAAGACGGTTGGAACACTGAAGCTTTCTTT.

V is TRBV29-1 and J is TRBJ1-1; D unclear. V lost 3 bases, J lost 7 bases, and 6 bases lay in between. The CDR3 runs to 10 residues. CDR1 and CDR2 (germline): SQVTM, ANQGSEA. The CDR3 reads CSVEVNEAFF. Written as DNA, the CDR3 is TGCAGCGTTGAGGTGAATGAAGCTTTCTTT.

This clone was picked up a small number of times. This chain connects TRBV29-1 to TRBJ2-3, with a tentative D call TRBD2 (6 bases). Germline V gene lookup returns CDR1 SQVTM and CDR2 ANQGSEA. The CDR3 length is 14 residues. V lost 4 bases, J lost 0 bases, and 11 bases lay in between. CDR3 residues: CSVGASASTDTQYF. DNA of the CDR3: TGCAGCGTTGGAGCTAGCGCTAGCACAGATACGCAGTATTTT.

The chain has TRBV29-1 and TRBJ2-2; a possible D gene is TRBD2 (5 bases). Trimming took 8 bases from V and 4 from J, leaving 14 bases between them. This CDR3 contains 13 residues. Germline CDR1 is SQVTM and CDR2 is ANQGSEA. CDR3 sequence: CSPRVGSTGELFF. Written as DNA, the CDR3 is TGCAGCCCGAGGGTCGGGTCCACCGGGGAGCTGTTTTTT.

The rearrangement links TRBV29-1 to TRBJ2-2, with D maybe TRBD1 (6 bases). From germline, CDR1 is SQVTM and CDR2 ANQGSEA. This CDR3 comprises 12 residues. V shed 3 bases and J shed 4 bases, with 6 bases lying between them. CDR3 nucleotide sequence: TGCAGCGTTGACAGGGGCACCGGGGAGCTGTTTTTT. Residues: CSVDRGTGELFF.

This clone was found a few times. This chain uses TRBV29-1 with TRBJ2-4, with D maybe TRBD2 (7 bases). CDR1 is SQVTM, CDR2 ANQGSEA, per germline. The CDR3 is made up of 13 amino acids. Between the trimmed V and J ends, which lost 4 bases and 8 bases, there was a span of 15 bases. Here the CDR3 reads CSVAGRGGDIQYF. CDR3 DNA: TGCAGCGTTGCTGGACGAGGGGGGGACATTCAGTACTTC.

The chain has TRBV6-5 and TRBJ1-1; no definite D call. The germline V gene encodes CDR1 MNHEY and CDR2 SVGAGI. This CDR3 is built from 14 residues. Deletions cut 0 bases from V and 8 bases from J, with 13 bases between. The CDR3 sequence is CASSYSGHLGEAFF. The DNA of the CDR3 is TGTGCCAGCAGTTACTCTGGGCATTTGGGCGAAGCTTTCTTT.

This clone turned up a few times. CDR3 loop: CAWVTAANTGELFF. CDR3 nucleotide sequence: TGTGCCTGGGTCACAGCAGCGAACACCGGGGAGCTGTTTTTT. The chain recombines TRBV30 with TRBJ2-2; D remains ambiguous. The CDR3 sequence is 14 residues long. The V gene's germline CDR1 is GTSNPN and CDR2 SVGIG (reference sequence). Trimming removed 5 bases at V and 0 bases at J, with 10 bases between.

The chain uses TRBV29-1 and TRBJ2-2; possibly TRBD1 for D (5 bases). V was shortened by 7 bases and J by 5 bases, with 11 bases between the two germline ends. The CDR3 consists of 12 residues. The V gene's germline CDR1 is SQVTM and CDR2 ANQGSEA. CDR3 DNA: TGCAGCGCACCGCAGGGAACCGGGGAGCTGTTTTTT. This codes for CSAPQGTGELFF.

CDR3 DNA sequence: TGTGCCAGCAGCTTATTGGGACGTCAAGAGACCCAGTACTTC. The encoded protein is CASSLLGRQETQYF. The gene calls are TRBV7-9 and TRBJ2-5; perhaps D is TRBD1 or TRBD2 (5 bases each). Germline CDR1 is SEHNR and CDR2 is FQNEAQ (reference sequence). This CDR3 comprises 14 residues. The V gene lost 2 bases and the J gene lost 2 bases, with 9 bases spanning the gap.